This T cell receptor beta chain was identified during a study of T cell responses to AZD1222 COVID-19 vaccine. This table comes from immunoSEQ multiplex PCR, and its TCRdb copy is limited to in-frame clones, with some not included. The sample yields 160,000 or so clones, 90% seen once. J was trimmed by 10 bases and V by 4 bases; bases with no gene match: 13. CDR1 is SEHNR and CDR2 is FQNEAQ in the germline V gene (reference sequence). This CDR3 has 16 amino acids. This sample comprised peripheral blood, obtained 28 days after the second dose of the MenACWY control vaccine. This TCR came from an adult who received the MenACWY meningococcal vaccine as a control. V and J are TRBV7-9 and TRBJ1-6; 7 bases fit TRBD1. The CDR3 DNA follows: TGTGCCAGCAGCTCGACAGGGATAGGGGACAAGTCACCCCTCCACTTT. Protein sequence: CASSSTGIGDKSPLHF.